This T cell receptor beta chain was sequenced during a study of T cell changes during pregnancy in multiple sclerosis. Profiling relied on immunoSEQ multiplex PCR, and the TCRdb table lists in-frame clones only, not all of them. The sample lists tens of thousands of clones, roughly 94% seen once, with under 2% in the top ten. J gave up 11 bases and V 7 bases, and 6 bases lay outside the gene matches. Germline V gene lookup returns CDR1 DFQATT and CDR2 SNEGSKA (reference sequence). The CDR3 runs 10 residues. This clone was detected once. This receptor was taken from a female donor with multiple sclerosis, enrolled in a pregnancy study. Specimen: peripheral blood, collected in the third trimester of pregnancy. The chain carries TRBV20-1 and TRBJ2-3; 7 nucleotides match TRBD2. CDR3 sequence: CSGGGIGQYF. The CDR3 nucleotides read TGCAGTGGGGGGGGGATCGGGCAGTATTTT.